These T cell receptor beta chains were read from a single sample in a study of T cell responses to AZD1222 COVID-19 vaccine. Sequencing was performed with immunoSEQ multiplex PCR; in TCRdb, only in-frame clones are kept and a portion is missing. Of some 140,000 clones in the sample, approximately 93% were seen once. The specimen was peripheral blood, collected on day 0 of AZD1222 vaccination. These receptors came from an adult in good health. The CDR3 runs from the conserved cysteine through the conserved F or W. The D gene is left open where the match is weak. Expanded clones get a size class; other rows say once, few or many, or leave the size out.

CDR3 protein: CASSPSDRNQPQHF
CDR3 DNA: TGTGCCAGCAGTCCATCCGACCGCAATCAGCCCCAGCATTTT
D gene: .
V gene: TRBV6-6
J gene: TRBJ1-5
clone size: .

CDR3 protein: CASSYGRRGYGYTF
CDR3 DNA: TGTGCCAGCAGTTATGGGCGCAGGGGCTATGGCTACACCTTC
D gene: .
V gene: TRBV6-5
J gene: TRBJ1-2
clone size: .

CDR3 protein: CASSLEGQGNAFF
CDR3 DNA: TGCGCCAGCAGCTTGGAGGGACAGGGGAACGCTTTCTTT
D gene: TRBD1
V gene: TRBV5-1
J gene: TRBJ1-1
clone size: once

CDR3 protein: CASSLGAGNTIYF
CDR3 DNA: TGTGCCAGTAGTTTGGGAGCTGGAAACACCATATATTTT
D gene: .
V gene: TRBV19
J gene: TRBJ1-3
clone size: .

CDR3 protein: CASSLVAENTEAFF
CDR3 DNA: TGCGCCAGCAGCTTGGTTGCAGAGAACACTGAAGCTTTCTTT
D gene: .
V gene: TRBV5-1
J gene: TRBJ1-1
clone size: .

CDR3 protein: CASSPDRYGYTF
CDR3 DNA: TGTGCCAGCAGCCCGGACCGCTATGGCTACACCTTC
D gene: .
V gene: TRBV5-4
J gene: TRBJ1-2
clone size: .

CDR3 protein: CASSLELNYGYTF
CDR3 DNA: TGTGCCAGCAGCTTGGAATTAAACTATGGCTACACCTTC
D gene: .
V gene: TRBV5-4
J gene: TRBJ1-2
clone size: .

CDR3 protein: CASSFSTGGDSPLHF
CDR3 DNA: TGTGCCAGCAGCTTCTCGACAGGGGGCGATTCACCCCTCCACTTT
D gene: TRBD1
V gene: TRBV11-2
J gene: TRBJ1-6
clone size: .

CDR3 protein: CASSELGTSYNEQFF
CDR3 DNA: TGTGCCAGCAGTGAACTGGGGACTTCCTACAATGAGCAGTTCTTC
D gene: .
V gene: TRBV6-1
J gene: TRBJ2-1
clone size: .

CDR3 protein: CASSLGGQPNNEQFF
CDR3 DNA: TGCGCCAGCAGCTTGGGGGGACAGCCAAACAATGAGCAGTTCTTC
D gene: TRBD1
V gene: TRBV5-1
J gene: TRBJ2-1
clone size: once

CDR3 protein: CASSYEGWNTEAFF
CDR3 DNA: TGTGCCAGCAGTTACGAGGGGTGGAACACTGAAGCTTTCTTT
D gene: .
V gene: TRBV6-5
J gene: TRBJ1-1
clone size: .

CDR3 protein: CASSQGSFRYGYTF
CDR3 DNA: TGTGCCAGCAGCCAAGGCAGCTTCAGGTATGGCTACACCTTC
D gene: .
V gene: TRBV3-1/TRBV3-2
J gene: TRBJ1-2
clone size: .

CDR3 protein: CASSLDRGNEAFF
CDR3 DNA: TGTGCCAGCAGCCTCGACAGGGGGAATGAAGCTTTCTTT
D gene: TRBD1
V gene: TRBV9
J gene: TRBJ1-1
clone size: .

CDR3 protein: CASSPGTGEYF
CDR3 DNA: TGTGCCAGCTCACCAGGGACAGGGGAGTACTTC
D gene: TRBD1
V gene: TRBV18
J gene: TRBJ2-7
clone size: .

CDR3 protein: CASLLSGGRAFF
CDR3 DNA: TGTGCCAGCCTCTTATCTGGGGGGCGGGCTTTCTTT
D gene: .
V gene: TRBV6-5
J gene: TRBJ1-1
clone size: .

CDR3 protein: CAISESESPYEQYF
CDR3 DNA: TGTGCCATCAGTGAGTCTGAGAGTCCCTACGAGCAGTACTTC
D gene: .
V gene: TRBV10-3
J gene: TRBJ2-7
clone size: once

CDR3 protein: CASSQDPGISYNEQFF
CDR3 DNA: TGTGCCAGCAGCCAAGATCCGGGGATCTCCTACAATGAGCAGTTCTTC
D gene: .
V gene: TRBV3-1/TRBV3-2
J gene: TRBJ2-1
clone size: once

CDR3 protein: CASSFFVEKLFF
CDR3 DNA: TGTGCCAGCAGTTTTTTCGTTGAAAAACTGTTTTTT
D gene: .
V gene: TRBV12-3/TRBV12-4
J gene: TRBJ1-4
clone size: .

CDR3 protein: CASSNRGLEETQYF
CDR3 DNA: TGTGCCAGCAGCAACAGGGGTCTAGAAGAGACCCAGTACTTC
D gene: TRBD1
V gene: TRBV6-4
J gene: TRBJ2-5
clone size: .

CDR3 protein: CASRLALNTGELFF
CDR3 DNA: TGTGCCAGCAGGCTAGCGTTGAACACCGGGGAGCTGTTTTTT
D gene: .
V gene: TRBV14
J gene: TRBJ2-2
clone size: .

CDR3 protein: CASSRTGYYNSPLHF
CDR3 DNA: TGTGCCAGCAGTCGAACAGGTTACTATAATTCACCCCTCCACTTT
D gene: .
V gene: TRBV6-5
J gene: TRBJ1-6
clone size: .

CDR3 protein: CASSYLGVQTNEKLFF
CDR3 DNA: TGTGCCAGCAGTTACTTGGGGGTCCAAACTAATGAAAAACTGTTTTTT
D gene: .
V gene: TRBV6-6
J gene: TRBJ1-4
clone size: once

CDR3 protein: CASSVMGMDIVGYTF
CDR3 DNA: TGTGCCAGTAGTGTGATGGGTATGGACATCGTCGGCTACACCTTC
D gene: .
V gene: TRBV19
J gene: TRBJ1-2
clone size: .

CDR3 protein: CASSRPETRVNYGYTF
CDR3 DNA: TGTGCCAGCAGTCGACCGGAGACACGCGTTAACTATGGCTACACCTTC
D gene: .
V gene: TRBV6-2/TRBV6-3
J gene: TRBJ1-2
clone size: .

CDR3 protein: CAWSPGDDQPQHF
CDR3 DNA: TGTGCCTGGTCTCCAGGGGACGATCAGCCCCAGCATTTT
D gene: .
V gene: TRBV30
J gene: TRBJ1-5
clone size: .

CDR3 protein: CASSEFWGSSGNTIYF
CDR3 DNA: TGTGCCAGCAGTGAATTTTGGGGATCATCTGGAAACACCATATATTTT
D gene: .
V gene: TRBV2
J gene: TRBJ1-3
clone size: .

CDR3 protein: CATSQGRGTEAFF
CDR3 DNA: TGTGCCACCTCACAGGGGCGGGGCACTGAAGCTTTCTTT
D gene: TRBD1
V gene: TRBV10-3
J gene: TRBJ1-1
clone size: .

CDR3 protein: CASSFDRDSFYGYTF
CDR3 DNA: TGTGCCAGCAGTTTCGATCGGGACAGCTTCTATGGCTACACCTTC
D gene: TRBD1
V gene: TRBV11-2
J gene: TRBJ1-2
clone size: .

CDR3 protein: CAWSGKGSGKEAFF
CDR3 DNA: TGTGCCTGGAGTGGGAAGGGGTCTGGTAAGGAAGCTTTCTTT
D gene: .
V gene: TRBV30
J gene: TRBJ1-1
clone size: .

CDR3 protein: CASSAQGEGNSPLHF
CDR3 DNA: TGTGCCAGCTCAGCACAGGGTGAGGGTAATTCACCCCTCCACTTT
D gene: .
V gene: TRBV18
J gene: TRBJ1-6
clone size: .

CDR3 protein: CASSEDGSWGPDTQYF
CDR3 DNA: TGTGCCAGCAGTGAAGATGGGTCGTGGGGTCCAGATACGCAGTATTTT
D gene: .
V gene: TRBV6-1
J gene: TRBJ2-3
clone size: .

CDR3 protein: CASSPLGAPTGDEQFF
CDR3 DNA: TGTGCCAGTAGCCCCCTTGGGGCCCCGACGGGCGATGAGCAGTTCTTC
D gene: .
V gene: TRBV19
J gene: TRBJ2-1
clone size: .

CDR3 protein: CASSQGWGDQPQHF
CDR3 DNA: TGTGCCAGCAGCCAGGGCTGGGGGGATCAGCCCCAGCATTTT
D gene: .
V gene: TRBV7-8
J gene: TRBJ1-5
clone size: .

CDR3 protein: CATRQENYGYTF
CDR3 DNA: TGTGCCACCCGACAGGAAAACTATGGCTACACCTTC
D gene: .
V gene: TRBV6-5
J gene: TRBJ1-2
clone size: few

CDR3 protein: CASSKTGGEAFF
CDR3 DNA: TGTGCCAGCAGTAAGACGGGGGGTGAAGCTTTCTTT
D gene: .
V gene: TRBV12-3/TRBV12-4
J gene: TRBJ1-1
clone size: .

CDR3 protein: CASSSPYRGRTGELFF
CDR3 DNA: TGTGCCAGCAGCTCGCCCTACAGGGGGCGTACCGGGGAGCTGTTTTTT
D gene: TRBD1
V gene: TRBV7-9
J gene: TRBJ2-2
clone size: few

CDR3 protein: CASSFQSGYEQYF
CDR3 DNA: TGTGCCAGCAGTTTCCAGTCCGGCTACGAGCAGTACTTC
D gene: .
V gene: TRBV27
J gene: TRBJ2-7
clone size: .

CDR3 protein: CASSPTSSSYEQYF
CDR3 DNA: TGTGCCAGCAGCCCCACCTCGAGCTCCTACGAGCAGTACTTC
D gene: .
V gene: TRBV3-1/TRBV3-2
J gene: TRBJ2-7
clone size: .

CDR3 protein: CASSQGWAEQETQYF
CDR3 DNA: TGTGCCAGCAGCCAAGGTTGGGCAGAACAAGAGACCCAGTACTTC
D gene: .
V gene: TRBV3-1/TRBV3-2
J gene: TRBJ2-5
clone size: .

CDR3 protein: CRLPPWGGYTF
CDR3 DNA: TGCAGGCTCCCCCCGTGGGGCGGCTACACCTTC
D gene: .
V gene: TRBV20-1
J gene: TRBJ1-2
clone size: .

CDR3 protein: CASSPRTSGAYNEQFF
CDR3 DNA: TGTGCCAGCAGCCCAAGGACTAGCGGGGCCTACAATGAGCAGTTCTTC
D gene: TRBD2
V gene: TRBV14
J gene: TRBJ2-1
clone size: .

CDR3 protein: CASSSGRTNEKLFF
CDR3 DNA: TGTGCCAGCAGTTCAGGCAGGACAAATGAAAAACTGTTTTTT
D gene: .
V gene: TRBV27
J gene: TRBJ1-4
clone size: .

CDR3 protein: CASSFSGEKLFF
CDR3 DNA: TGTGCCAGCAGTTTTTCTGGTGAAAAACTGTTTTTT
D gene: .
V gene: TRBV27
J gene: TRBJ1-4
clone size: .

CDR3 protein: CATGQGGTEAFF
CDR3 DNA: TGTGCCACCGGACAGGGGGGCACTGAAGCTTTCTTT
D gene: TRBD1
V gene: TRBV10-3
J gene: TRBJ1-1
clone size: .

CDR3 protein: CASSLTGSYGYTF
CDR3 DNA: TGTGCCAGTAGCTTGACAGGGAGCTATGGCTACACCTTC
D gene: TRBD1
V gene: TRBV19
J gene: TRBJ1-2
clone size: .

CDR3 protein: CASSPSSYEQYF
CDR3 DNA: TGTGCCAGCAGCCCGTCTTCCTACGAGCAGTACTTC
D gene: .
V gene: TRBV7-9
J gene: TRBJ2-7
clone size: .

CDR3 protein: CASGHPGRGYTEAFF
CDR3 DNA: TGTGCCAGCGGACACCCGGGCCGGGGGTACACTGAAGCTTTCTTT
D gene: .
V gene: TRBV3-1/TRBV3-2
J gene: TRBJ1-1
clone size: once

CDR3 protein: CAWSVIRGSGGYTF
CDR3 DNA: TGTGCCTGGAGTGTGATTAGGGGTAGCGGTGGCTACACCTTC
D gene: .
V gene: TRBV30
J gene: TRBJ1-2
clone size: .

CDR3 protein: CASSTTGPSSYEQYF
CDR3 DNA: TGCGCCAGCAGTACGACAGGCCCTAGCTCCTACGAGCAGTACTTC
D gene: .
V gene: TRBV5-1
J gene: TRBJ2-7
clone size: .

CDR3 protein: CASSPATGGAAGYTF
CDR3 DNA: TGTGCCAGCTCACCTGCGACAGGGGGCGCGGCTGGCTACACCTTC
D gene: TRBD1
V gene: TRBV18
J gene: TRBJ1-2
clone size: .

CDR3 protein: CASSLVESGYGYTF
CDR3 DNA: TGTGCCAGCAGCTTAGTAGAATCTGGGTATGGCTACACCTTC
D gene: .
V gene: TRBV7-8
J gene: TRBJ1-2
clone size: .

CDR3 protein: CASSFSHRENTIYF
CDR3 DNA: TGTGCCAGCAGCTTTTCCCACAGGGAAAACACCATATATTTT
D gene: .
V gene: TRBV7-2
J gene: TRBJ1-3
clone size: .

CDR3 protein: CASSPTWNTEAFF
CDR3 DNA: TGTGCCAGCAGCCCAACATGGAACACTGAAGCTTTCTTT
D gene: .
V gene: TRBV7-2
J gene: TRBJ1-1
clone size: .

CDR3 protein: CASSYWGAAYEQYF
CDR3 DNA: TGTGCCAGCAGTTACTGGGGGGCCGCCTACGAGCAGTACTTC
D gene: .
V gene: TRBV6-5
J gene: TRBJ2-7
clone size: .

CDR3 protein: CASSFSQTNTEAFF
CDR3 DNA: TGCGCCAGCAGCTTTTCACAGACGAACACTGAAGCTTTCTTT
D gene: .
V gene: TRBV5-1
J gene: TRBJ1-1
clone size: once

CDR3 protein: CASSERADTDTQYF
CDR3 DNA: TGTGCCAGCAGTGAGCGGGCAGACACAGATACGCAGTATTTT
D gene: .
V gene: TRBV6-4
J gene: TRBJ2-3
clone size: .

CDR3 protein: CASSSRQGARRGYTF
CDR3 DNA: TGTGCCAGTAGCTCACGACAGGGGGCTCGGCGTGGCTACACCTTC
D gene: TRBD1
V gene: TRBV19
J gene: TRBJ1-2
clone size: .

CDR3 protein: CASSQWDRGRNYGYTF
CDR3 DNA: TGTGCCAGCAGCCAGTGGGACAGGGGACGAAACTATGGCTACACCTTC
D gene: TRBD1
V gene: TRBV4-2
J gene: TRBJ1-2
clone size: .

CDR3 protein: CASSSGLAGVNEQFF
CDR3 DNA: TGTGCCAGCAGCTCGGGACTAGCGGGGGTTAATGAGCAGTTCTTC
D gene: TRBD2
V gene: TRBV7-9
J gene: TRBJ2-1
clone size: .

CDR3 protein: CASSPPGGPFVYGYTF
CDR3 DNA: TGTGCCAGCAGTCCCCCAGGGGGCCCTTTCGTTTATGGCTACACCTTC
D gene: TRBD1
V gene: TRBV27
J gene: TRBJ1-2
clone size: once